Shown below are 28 T cell receptor beta chains from a single sample sequenced in a study of T cell responses to AZD1222 COVID-19 vaccine. Some clones are missing from TCRdb's copy, which holds only in-frame ones; the method was immunoSEQ multiplex PCR. This sample carries about 100,000 clones, 75% to 95% of them seen once, and the ten largest clones take 5% to 7.5%. The specimen was peripheral blood, collected 28 days after the second AZD1222 dose. These receptor sequences come from an adult who received the AZD1222 COVID-19 vaccine.

The chain carries TRBV6-2 or TRBV6-3 and TRBJ1-5; no clear D. CDR1 is MNHEY, CDR2 SVGEGT, per germline. CDR3 length: 13 residues. V lost 3 bases to trimming and J lost 7 bases, with 10 bases between them. CDR3 DNA: TGTGCCAGCAGTTATAGAGGGAACCAGCCCCAGCATTTT. Translated, it gives CASSYRGNQPQHF.

This clone is classed as large. The chain has TRBV15 and TRBJ2-3, with unresolved D. The CDR3 is 13 amino acids. The germline V gene has CDR1 LNHNV and CDR2 YYDKDF (reference sequence). V was clipped by 2 bases and J by 2 bases, with 5 bases between them. Here the CDR3 reads CATSRSPTDTQYF. CDR3 DNA sequence: TGTGCCACCAGCAGAAGCCCCACAGATACGCAGTATTTT.

The CDR3 region has the DNA TGTGCCACCAGTGATTTTCACCCAGGGAGGAACACTGAAGCTTTCTTT. Translated: CATSDFHPGRNTEAFF. The chain combines TRBV24-1 with TRBJ1-1; possible D gene TRBD1, 5 bases. V was shortened by 1 base and J by 1 base, with 12 bases between the two germline ends. Germline-derived CDR1 and CDR2 are KGHDR and SFDVKD. CDR3 length: 16 residues.

This CDR3 is CASSEVGSSYNEQFF. The CDR3 bases are TGCGCCAGCAGTGAAGTAGGGAGCTCCTACAATGAGCAGTTCTTC. This chain uses TRBV10-2 with TRBJ2-1; possibly TRBD2 for D (5 bases). Germline-derived CDR1 and CDR2 are WSHSY and SAAADI. This CDR3 has 15 amino acids. Deletions cut 3 bases from V and 0 bases from J, with 9 bases between.

This CDR3 is CASSFSSGGLYNEQFF. The CDR3, as DNA: TGCGCCAGCAGCTTCTCTAGCGGGGGCCTTTACAATGAGCAGTTCTTC. This chain joins TRBV5-1 and TRBJ2-1; 10 bases are a match to TRBD2. The CDR3 sequence is 16 residues long. V was clipped by 2 bases and J by 4 bases; unmatched bases: 6. Germline CDR1 and CDR2: SGHRS and YFSETQ.

In its sample, this clone was seen once. V and J are TRBV5-4 and TRBJ1-6; 10 nucleotides agree with TRBD1. Germline values: CDR1 SGHNT, CDR2 YYREEE (reference sequence). This CDR3 is built from 14 residues. The V and J ends lost 9 bases and 9 bases, in that order; junction bases with no gene match: 9. For the CDR3, the DNA is TGTGCCACTATGTCCGGGACAGGGGCTTCACCCCTCCACTTT. It is translated as CATMSGTGASPLHF. Together with reference TRBV5-4 and TRBJ1-6, the CDR3 gives the full variable domain: ETGVTQSPTHLIKTRGQQVTLRCSSQSGHNTVSWYQQALGQGPQFIFQYYREEENGRGNFPPRFSGLQFPNYSSELNVNALELDDSALYLCATMSGTGASPLHFGNGTRLTVT.

V and J are TRBV3-1 (or the pseudogene TRBV3-2) and TRBJ1-1, with 8 bases identical to TRBD1. This CDR3 is built from 15 residues. Germline values: CDR1 LGHDT, CDR2 YNNKEL (reference sequence). V dropped 4 bases and J dropped 4; count of bases not matched to a gene: 8. CDR3: CASSRSGQGFTEAFF. CDR3 coding DNA: TGTGCCAGCAGCCGATCAGGACAGGGATTCACTGAAGCTTTCTTT.

The gene calls are TRBV9 and TRBJ2-3; D could derive from TRBD1 or TRBD2 (6 bases each). Trimming stripped 3 bases from V and 4 bases from J, with 12 bases between. Germline V gives CDR1 SGDLS, CDR2 YYNGEE. This CDR3 is built from 14 residues. CDR3 loop: CASSGSGASDTQYF. In DNA, the CDR3 is TGTGCCAGCAGCGGTTCGGGGGCCTCAGATACGCAGTATTTT.

The chain employs TRBV29-1 and TRBJ2-1, with D perhaps TRBD1 (5 bases). Trimming pared 1 base from V and 6 bases from J, leaving 16 bases between. Germline V gene lookup returns CDR1 SQVTM and CDR2 ANQGSEA. The CDR3 contains 15 residues. For the CDR3, the DNA is TGCAGCGTTGAAGGACAGACACACGTTATCAATGAGCAGTTCTTC. Its protein product is CSVEGQTHVINEQFF.

The CDR3 here is CASSLAGAMNTEAFF. CDR3 nucleotides: TGTGCCAGCAGCTTAGCAGGGGCTATGAACACTGAAGCTTTCTTT. The chain recombines TRBV11-2 with TRBJ1-1; D might be TRBD1 (6 bases). V lost 1 base and J 0 bases, leaving 9 bases between the germline ends. The CDR3 is made up of 15 amino acids. Germline-derived CDR1 and CDR2 are SGHAT and FQNNGV.

V usage is TRBV14 and J usage is TRBJ1-1; no clear D. Germline V gives CDR1 SGHDN, CDR2 FVKESK. The CDR3 runs to 13 residues. V lost 5 bases and J lost 5, with 12 bases in between. The DNA for the CDR3 is TGTGCCAGCAGCGCCGACTTGCGGACTGAAGCTTTCTTT. This sequence encodes CASSADLRTEAFF.

The rearrangement joins TRBV30 to TRBJ2-4, with TRBD2 matching 11 bases. This CDR3 has 14 residues. Trimming removed 3 bases from V and 6 bases from J; junction bases left unmatched: 4. Germline V gene sequence: CDR1 GTSNPN, CDR2 SVGIG (reference sequence). The CDR3, as DNA: TGTGCCTGGAGAACTAGCGGGGGCCGAAACATTCAGTACTTC. Its protein product is CAWRTSGGRNIQYF.

As DNA, the CDR3 is TGCAGTGCTACCTCACGTGAAAAACTGTTTTTT. Translation: CSATSREKLFF. The rearrangement links TRBV20-1 to TRBJ1-4; no clear D gene. Trimming took 4 bases from V and 7 from J, leaving 7 bases between them. CDR1 and CDR2 from the germline V gene are DFQATT and SNEGSKA (reference sequence). The CDR3 runs 11 residues.

This chain links TRBV27 with TRBJ1-1; no reliable D call. Germline lookup yields CDR1 MNHEY and CDR2 SMNVEV (reference sequence). With 6 bases removed from V and 0 bases from J, the gap between germline ends came to 8 bases. The CDR3 length is 13 residues. DNA of the CDR3: TGTGCCAGCAGCCTAGGCATGAACACTGAAGCTTTCTTT. Residues: CASSLGMNTEAFF.

This clone was detected only once. The rearrangement links TRBV19 to TRBJ1-1, with D possibly being TRBD1 (6 bases). Germline assignment: CDR1 LNHDA and CDR2 SQIVND (reference sequence). The CDR3 runs to 12 residues. Trimming shortened V by 5 bases and J by 7 bases, and 11 bases separated the two germline ends. This chain's CDR3 is CASSHPQGEAFF. The CDR3, as DNA: TGTGCCAGTAGTCACCCACAGGGTGAAGCTTTCTTT.

As to this clone: Other DNA sequences in this specimen translate into the identical CDR3. The V and J genes are TRBV11-2 and TRBJ1-2; D is possibly TRBD1 (5 bases). Germline assignment: CDR1 SGHAT and CDR2 FQNNGV. The CDR3 is 13 amino acids. The V and J ends lost 6 bases and 2 bases respectively, with 10 bases between them. As DNA, the CDR3 is TGTGCCAGCAGTCGGGACCGGAACTATGGCTACACCTTC. Encoded protein: CASSRDRNYGYTF.

This chain connects TRBV10-3 to TRBJ1-1, with 7 bases aligning to TRBD1. Germline V CDR1 and CDR2: ENHRY, SYGVKD. V was pared by 5 bases and J by 4 bases, with 7 bases of the junction left unmatched. This CDR3 spans 14 amino acids. CDR3 nucleotides: TGTGCCATCAGTAAGGGACAGCCTTTCACTGAAGCTTTCTTT. It yields the protein CAISKGQPFTEAFF.

The J gene is TRBJ1-5, the V gene TRBV4-2; D is ambiguous. The ends were cut back, 4 bases at V and 2 bases at J, with 9 bases in the middle. The CDR3 covers 14 residues. CDR1 and CDR2 (germline): LGHNA, YNFKEQ. The CDR3 loop reads CASSPLVGNQPQHF. CDR3 sequence (DNA): TGTGCCAGCAGCCCCCTGGTGGGCAATCAGCCCCAGCATTTT.

This clone is a singleton in its sample. This rearrangement joins TRBV20-1 to TRBJ2-7; perhaps TRBD2 as D (5 bases). Per the germline V gene, CDR1 is DFQATT and CDR2 is SNEGSKA (reference sequence). The CDR3 has 12 residues. V was clipped by 3 bases and J by 2 bases, with 8 bases between them. This chain's CDR3 is CSASIGTYEQYF. CDR3 sequence (DNA): TGCAGTGCTAGTATCGGGACCTACGAGCAGTACTTC.

V gene TRBV11-2 combines with J gene TRBJ1-1; D ambiguous. The CDR3 spans 12 residues. In germline, CDR1 is SGHAT, CDR2 FQNNGV. Trimming stripped 1 base from V and 10 bases from J, with 10 bases between. CDR3 nucleotide sequence: TGTGCCAGCAGCTTAGTGGGGTTCTCAGCTTTCTTT. Its translation: CASSLVGFSAFF.

The J gene is TRBJ1-4, the V gene TRBV5-8; possible D gene TRBD1, 5 bases. Looked up from germline, CDR1 is SGHTS and CDR2 is YDEGEE. V dropped 2 bases and J dropped 2 bases, with 10 bases sitting between them. This CDR3 has 15 amino acids. The CDR3 here is CASSLLGGTNEKLFF. CDR3 sequence (DNA): TGTGCCAGCAGCTTACTCGGGGGGACTAATGAAAAACTGTTTTTT.

This chain connects TRBV13 to TRBJ1-1, with D unclear. In germline, CDR1 is PRHDT, CDR2 FYEKMQ (reference sequence). The V gene lost 4 bases and the J gene lost 3 bases, with 3 bases spanning the gap. This CDR3 has 11 amino acids. In DNA, the CDR3 is TGTGCCAGCAGCTGGGACACTGAAGCTTTCTTT. Translated: CASSWDTEAFF.

The genes are TRBV28 and TRBJ1-5, with D unresolved. Trimming took off 8 bases at V and 6 bases at J, with 17 bases between the two ends. Germline CDR1 is MDHEN and CDR2 is SYDVKM. The CDR3 runs 14 residues. The CDR3 region is CASGLNTAGQPQHF. CDR3 nucleotide sequence: TGTGCCAGCGGTCTGAACACGGCGGGTCAGCCCCAGCATTTT.

With respect to this clone: The junction differs from germline at one of its ends, possibly a read error. The chain couples TRBV27 to TRBJ2-1; TRBD1 matches at 8 bases. CDR3 length: 13 residues. Germline V gene lookup returns CDR1 MNHEY and CDR2 SMNVEV (reference sequence). CDR3 residues: CASSSASGEQGVF. In DNA form, the CDR3 reads TGTGCCAGCAGTTCGGCATCTGGAGAACAGGGGGTCTTC.

This rearrangement joins TRBV3-1 (or the pseudogene TRBV3-2) to TRBJ2-3, with 7 bases lining up with TRBD1. Germline assignment: CDR1 LGHDT and CDR2 YNNKEL (reference sequence). CDR3 size: 16 residues. V trimming: 3 bases; J trimming: 5 bases; junction bases outside the gene matches: 11. CDR3 sequence reads: CASSQDSVSGGDTQYF. DNA for the CDR3: TGTGCCAGCAGCCAGGATAGCGTCTCAGGGGGAGATACGCAGTATTTT.

The chain links TRBV27 to TRBJ2-1; the D call may be TRBD1 or TRBD2 (5 bases each). Germline-derived CDR1 and CDR2 are MNHEY and SMNVEV (reference sequence). Trimming took 3 bases from V and 9 from J, leaving 18 bases between them. This CDR3 comprises 15 residues. The CDR3 spells CASSFGRVGDGEQFF. CDR3 coding DNA: TGTGCCAGCAGTTTCGGTAGGGTAGGGGACGGTGAGCAGTTCTTC.

J is TRBJ2-3 and V is TRBV5-4, with 8 bases fitting TRBD2. With 0 bases clipped from V and 3 bases from J, the junction kept 6 bases outside the gene matches. Per the germline V gene, CDR1 is SGHNT and CDR2 is YYREEE (reference sequence). The CDR3 has 16 amino acids. Here the CDR3 reads CASSLGVSGSTDTQYF. Written as DNA, the CDR3 is TGTGCCAGCAGCTTGGGGGTCAGCGGGAGTACAGATACGCAGTATTTT.

This chain connects TRBV3-1 (or the pseudogene TRBV3-2) to TRBJ1-3; D gene uncertain. V lost 4 bases and J 0 bases, leaving 7 bases between the germline ends. Per germline, CDR1 LGHDT and CDR2 YNNKEL (reference sequence). The CDR3 is 14 amino acids. The CDR3 nucleotides are TGTGCCAGCAGCCTCGGGGTCTCTGGAAACACCATATATTTT. It yields the protein CASSLGVSGNTIYF.